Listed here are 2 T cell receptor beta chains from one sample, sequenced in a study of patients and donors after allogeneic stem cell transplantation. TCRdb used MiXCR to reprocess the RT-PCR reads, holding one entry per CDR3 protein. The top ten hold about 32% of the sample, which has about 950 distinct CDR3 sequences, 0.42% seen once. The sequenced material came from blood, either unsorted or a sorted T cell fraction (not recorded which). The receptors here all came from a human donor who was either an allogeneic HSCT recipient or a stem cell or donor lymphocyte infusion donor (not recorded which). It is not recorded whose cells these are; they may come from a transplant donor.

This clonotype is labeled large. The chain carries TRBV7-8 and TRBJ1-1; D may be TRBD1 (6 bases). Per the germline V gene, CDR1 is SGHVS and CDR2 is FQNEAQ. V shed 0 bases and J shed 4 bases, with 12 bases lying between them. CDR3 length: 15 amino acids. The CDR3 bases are TGTGCCAGCAGCTTAGCTGGGGGGGCGCGCACTGAAGCTTTCTTT. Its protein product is CASSLAGGARTEAFF. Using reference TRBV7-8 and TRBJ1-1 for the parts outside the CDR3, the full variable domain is GAGVSQSPRYKVAKRGQDVALRCDPISGHVSLFWYQQALGQGPEFLTYFQNEAQLDKSGLPSDRFFAERPEGSVSTLKIQRTQQEDSAVYLCASSLAGGARTEAFFGQGTRLTVV.

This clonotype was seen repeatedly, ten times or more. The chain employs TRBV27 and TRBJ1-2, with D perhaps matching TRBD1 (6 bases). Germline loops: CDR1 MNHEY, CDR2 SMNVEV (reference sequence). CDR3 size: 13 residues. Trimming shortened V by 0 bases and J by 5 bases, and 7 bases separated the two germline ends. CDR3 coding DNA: TGTGCCAGCAGTTTATCGGACAGTTATGGCTACACCTTC. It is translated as CASSLSDSYGYTF.